These T cell receptor beta chains were read from a single sample in a study of blood T cell repertoires in COVID-19. Generated by immunoSEQ multiplex PCR, the TCRdb table keeps only in-frame clones and is missing some. Of 85,000 to 130,000 clones in the sample, 70% to 85% were seen once. The sample taken for sequencing was peripheral blood. Every receptor here comes from a woman aged 60-75 years with acute or convalescent COVID-19. Each CDR3 is given with its conserved first and last residue. The D gene is left open where the match is weak. Clone sizes are given selectively: once, few, many, or a class where the clone is expanded.

TRBJ1-2 | TRBV3-1/TRBV3-2 | NA | NA | 13 | CASSQESGYGYTF | TGTGCCAGCAGCCAAGAATCCGGCTATGGCTACACCTTC
TRBJ2-2 | TRBV6-5 | NA | NA | 14 | CASRGWGGTGELFF | TGTGCCAGCAGGGGGTGGGGCGGCACCGGGGAGCTGTTTTTT
TRBJ2-2 | TRBV25-1 | NA | NA | 14 | CASSDRGRVGELFF | TGTGCCAGCAGTGACAGGGGTCGGGTCGGGGAGCTGTTTTTT
TRBJ1-4 | TRBV20-1 | NA | NA | 15 | CSASKRGGVGEKLFF | TGCAGTGCTAGTAAACGGGGGGGCGTCGGTGAAAAACTGTTTTTT
TRBJ1-3 | TRBV3-1/TRBV3-2 | NA | NA | 12 | CASSHAGNTIYF | TGTGCCAGCAGCCACGCGGGAAACACCATATATTTT
TRBJ1-2 | TRBV5-5 | NA | NA | 16 | CASSLGFAVTYYGYTF | TGTGCCAGCAGCTTGGGGTTTGCAGTAACCTACTATGGCTACACCTTC
TRBJ2-1 | TRBV20-1 | few | NA | 11 | CSATLVNEQFF | TGCAGTGCTACACTAGTTAATGAGCAGTTCTTC
TRBJ2-5 | TRBV12-3/TRBV12-4 | NA | NA | 11 | CASSLRETQYF | TGTGCCAGCAGTTTACGGGAGACCCAGTACTTC
TRBJ2-1 | TRBV10-3 | NA | TRBD2 | 17 | CAISDSKTSGGANEQFF | TGTGCCATCAGTGACTCTAAAACTAGCGGGGGGGCCAATGAGCAGTTCTTC
TRBJ2-5 | TRBV3-1/TRBV3-2 | NA | TRBD1 | 14 | CASSLRQGQETQYF | TGTGCCAGCAGCCTCCGACAGGGCCAAGAGACCCAGTACTTC
TRBJ1-1 | TRBV2 | few | NA | 12 | CASSDFITEAFF | TGTGCCAGCAGTGACTTTATCACTGAAGCTTTCTTT
TRBJ2-1 | TRBV18 | NA | NA | 15 | CASSPPVQSHNEQFF | TGTGCCAGCTCACCCCCGGTCCAATCCCACAATGAGCAGTTCTTC
TRBJ2-5 | TRBV18 | NA | NA | 17 | CASSPTGRTGSGETQYF | TGTGCCAGCTCACCCACCGGGAGGACAGGGAGCGGAGAGACCCAGTACTTC
TRBJ1-2 | TRBV19 | NA | NA | 14 | CASSILGLNYGYTF | TGTGCCAGTAGTATCCTCGGACTTAACTATGGCTACACCTTC
TRBJ1-6 | TRBV6-5 | NA | NA | 15 | CASSLAGPYNSPLHF | TGTGCCAGCAGTCTCGCGGGGCCCTATAATTCACCCCTCCACTTT
TRBJ2-7 | TRBV7-8 | NA | NA | 15 | CASSLSLLPDYEQYF | TGTGCCAGCAGCTTATCTCTACTACCGGACTACGAGCAGTACTTC
TRBJ1-1 | TRBV19 | NA | NA | 15 | CASSGNQGLNTEAFF | TGTGCCAGTAGTGGAAACCAGGGGTTGAACACTGAAGCTTTCTTT
TRBJ1-5 | TRBV18 | NA | NA | 14 | CASSPEGSNQPQHF | TGTGCCAGCTCACCAGAGGGAAGCAATCAGCCCCAGCATTTT
TRBJ2-7 | TRBV7-6 | few | NA | 14 | CASSLLQGTYEQYF | TGTGCCAGCAGCTTATTACAGGGTACCTACGAGCAGTACTTC
TRBJ2-7 | TRBV27 | NA | NA | 12 | CASGGPSYEQYF | TGTGCCAGCGGCGGGCCATCCTACGAGCAGTACTTC
TRBJ2-4 | TRBV15 | NA | NA | 16 | CATSRDRLARSNIQYF | TGTGCCACCAGCAGAGATCGGTTAGCTAGGTCGAACATTCAGTACTTC
TRBJ1-6 | TRBV6-1 | NA | NA | 16 | CASSEKAGLYNSPLHF | TGTGCCAGCAGTGAAAAGGCGGGTCTCTATAATTCACCCCTCCACTTT
TRBJ1-2 | TRBV5-1 | NA | NA | 13 | CASSSGHEAGYTF | TGCGCCAGCAGCTCGGGACATGAGGCTGGCTACACCTTC
TRBJ2-7 | TRBV11-2 | NA | TRBD2 | 17 | CASSSWGDLAGKYEQYF | TGTGCCAGCAGCTCATGGGGTGATCTAGCGGGGAAATACGAGCAGTACTTC
TRBJ1-4 | TRBV6-4 | NA | TRBD1 | 15 | CASRRTGLEDEKLFF | TGTGCCAGCAGGCGGACAGGACTCGAGGATGAAAAACTGTTTTTT
TRBJ1-2 | TRBV14 | NA | NA | 15 | CASSQEAGVDYGYTF | TGTGCCAGCAGCCAAGAGGCAGGGGTTGACTATGGCTACACCTTC
TRBJ2-5 | TRBV6-4 | NA | TRBD1 | 15 | CASSLTGALQETQYF | TGTGCCAGCAGTTTAACAGGGGCCCTCCAAGAGACCCAGTACTTC
TRBJ2-5 | TRBV7-9 | NA | NA | 13 | CASSFPGRETQYF | TGTGCCAGCAGCTTTCCGGGAAGGGAGACCCAGTACTTC
TRBJ2-1 | TRBV3-1/TRBV3-2 | once | NA | 17 | CASSHNPDTSSYNEQFF | TGTGCCAGCAGCCACAACCCGGACACGAGCTCCTACAATGAGCAGTTCTTC
TRBJ2-2 | TRBV25-1 | few | TRBD2 | 16 | CASSDLAGRGTGELFF | TGTGCCAGCAGTGACCTAGCGGGAAGGGGGACCGGGGAGCTGTTTTTT
TRBJ2-3 | TRBV5-1 | NA | TRBD2 | 15 | CASSLGTSVEDTQYF | TGCGCCAGCAGCTTGGGGACTAGCGTTGAAGATACGCAGTATTTT
TRBJ1-4 | TRBV5-4 | NA | TRBD1 | 14 | CASSQAEGGEKLFF | TGTGCCAGCAGTCAAGCCGAAGGGGGCGAAAAACTGTTTTTT
TRBJ1-5 | TRBV28 | NA | TRBD1 | 13 | CASRQGGDQPQHF | TGTGCCAGCAGACAGGGGGGAGATCAGCCCCAGCATTTT
TRBJ1-4 | TRBV28 | NA | TRBD1 | 15 | CASSWTGVTNEKLFF | TGTGCCAGCAGTTGGACAGGGGTGACTAATGAAAAACTGTTTTTT
TRBJ1-1 | TRBV6-5 | NA | NA | 12 | CVSRRENTEAFF | TGTGTCAGCCGGCGGGAGAACACTGAAGCTTTCTTT
TRBJ2-7 | TRBV7-2 | NA | TRBD1 | 13 | CASSRDRGREQYF | TGTGCCAGCAGCCGGGACAGGGGTCGGGAGCAGTACTTC
TRBJ2-1 | TRBV27 | NA | NA | 14 | CASSLWESYNEQFF | TGTGCCAGCAGCCTTTGGGAGTCCTACAATGAGCAGTTCTTC
TRBJ2-2 | TRBV2 | once | NA | 13 | CASSRGLTGELFF | TGTGCCAGCAGTCGTGGGCTCACCGGGGAGCTGTTTTTT
TRBJ1-1 | TRBV5-1 | NA | NA | 14 | CASSLQGQGTEAFF | TGCGCCAGCAGCTTGCAGGGCCAGGGCACTGAAGCTTTCTTT
TRBJ1-2 | TRBV15 | NA | NA | 15 | CATSSDRNINYGYTF | TGTGCCACCAGCAGCGACAGAAACATAAACTATGGCTACACCTTC
TRBJ1-1 | TRBV6-2/TRBV6-3 | NA | TRBD1 | 16 | CASSLSGGVWGTEAFF | TGTGCCAGCAGTTTATCAGGGGGCGTCTGGGGCACTGAAGCTTTCTTT
TRBJ2-7 | TRBV5-1 | NA | NA | 14 | CASSLEATGYEQYF | TGCGCCAGCAGCTTGGAAGCGACAGGATACGAGCAGTACTTC
TRBJ2-1 | TRBV5-4 | once | TRBD2 | 15 | CASSSGLADYNEQFF | TGTGCCAGCAGCTCAGGGCTAGCGGACTACAATGAGCAGTTCTTC
TRBJ2-3 | TRBV7-2 | NA | TRBD1 | 16 | CASSLARTGGTDTQYF | TGTGCCAGCAGCTTAGCGCGCACAGGGGGCACAGATACGCAGTATTTT
TRBJ1-1 | TRBV19 | few | NA | 14 | CASKPNRDRTEAFF | TGTGCCAGTAAACCCAACAGGGACCGCACTGAAGCTTTCTTT
TRBJ2-7 | TRBV15 | NA | NA | 15 | CATSRDGSGSYEQYF | TGTGCCACCAGCAGAGATGGTTCCGGTTCCTACGAGCAGTACTTC
TRBJ1-1 | TRBV15 | once | NA | 13 | CATGRGTNTEAFF | TGTGCCACTGGGAGAGGCACTAACACTGAAGCTTTCTTT